The source of this T cell receptor (beta chain) is a study of immune heterogeneity within non-small cell lung tumors. Turning to the study itself: Squamous cell carcinomas accounted for a few of the tumors, non-squamous carcinomas for 10, and 1 was not otherwise specified. Study results and caveats: The correlation between local T-cell clonality and local tumor mutational burden was positive, moderate in strength and statistically significant, with R around 0.35. High-frequency clones unique to single sites coexisted with identical dominant CDR3 beta clonotypes that recurred across tumor sites within a patient.

Multiplex PCR with 32 V and 13 J primers amplified TCR beta CDR3. TCRdb re-called the multiplex PCR reads through MiXCR, storing one row per CDR3 protein. This sample has about 4,600 distinct CDR3 sequences; 35% to 45% occur once, and the top ten carry 30%. The ends were cut back, 3 bases at V and 6 bases at J, with 9 bases in the middle. This CDR3 is built from 13 residues. The table lists this clonotype with a count of one. The antigen remains undetermined. Bulk tumor genomic DNA, roughly 600 ng per sample, was used as template. Spaced far apart, several biopsies were taken from each primary tumor during surgery. Newly diagnosed with untreated non-small cell lung cancer, the patients underwent curative surgery. The donor pool consisted of newly diagnosed non-small cell lung cancer patients who were having surgery with curative intent.

Sequenced material: lung tumor tissue. The clonotype originates from a woman in her 50s with non-small cell lung cancer. The V and J genes are TRBV12-3 or TRBV12-4 and TRBJ1-5; D unclear. The CDR3 bases are TGTGCCAGCAGTTTTGGTCGGATTCAGCCCCAGCATTTT. Translation: CASSFGRIQPQHF.